Presented here are 17 T cell receptor beta chains from one specimen sequenced in a study of control samples from healthy donors and cancer patients. Some clones are missing from TCRdb's copy, which holds only in-frame ones; the method was immunoSEQ multiplex PCR. The sample includes about 220,000 clones, about 94% seen only once; the top ten take approximately 1.4%. The sequenced material came from blood. The receptors were gathered from a man in his fifties or sixties in good health.

This chain connects TRBV20-1 to TRBJ1-2; D not resolved. Germline values: CDR1 DFQATT, CDR2 SNEGSKA (reference sequence). The CDR3 runs 11 residues. V was trimmed by 3 bases and J by 8 bases, leaving 10 bases between them. The CDR3 DNA reads TGCAGTGCTAGGTCATACCGCGGCTACACCTTC. Translation: CSARSYRGYTF.

The chain uses TRBV4-2 and TRBJ2-3, with 8 bases identical to TRBD2. Germline assignment: CDR1 LGHNA and CDR2 YNFKEQ. CDR3 size: 16 residues. J lost 1 base, V lost 6 bases, and 9 bases had no gene match. Here the CDR3 DNA reads TGTGCCAGCAGAAGACCGCGGGGGGCGTGCACAGATACGCAGTATTTT. This codes for CASRRPRGACTDTQYF.

The DNA of the CDR3 is TGTGCCAGCAGCCCTTCGGACAGTGTTAAACAGGCCGGGGAGCTGTTTTTT. This codes for CASSPSDSVKQAGELFF. This chain links TRBV7-8 with TRBJ2-2; tentatively, D is TRBD1 (6 bases). The CDR3 has 17 residues. The V end lost 5 bases, the J end lost 6 bases, and 22 bases lay between the germline ends. From germline, CDR1 is SGHVS and CDR2 FQNEAQ. Variable domain in full (rest from reference TRBV7-8 and TRBJ2-2): GAGVSQSPRYKVAKRGQDVALRCDPISGHVSLFWYQQALGQGPEFLTYFQNEAQLDKSGLPSDRFFAERPEGSVSTLKIQRTQQEDSAVYLCASSPSDSVKQAGELFFGEGSRLTVL.

This clone appeared a few times. The genes are TRBV12-3 or TRBV12-4 and TRBJ2-2; D not certain. Trimming took 2 bases from V and 3 from J, leaving 1 base between them. This CDR3 comprises 12 residues. DNA for the CDR3: TGTGCCAGCAGTTTATACACCGGGGAGCTGTTTTTT. As protein: CASSLYTGELFF.

The chain uses TRBV28 and TRBJ1-1; possible D gene TRBD1, 6 bases. CDR1 and CDR2 (germline): MDHEN, SYDVKM. The CDR3 runs 14 residues. Trimming cost V 2 bases and J 1 base, with 8 bases left between them. DNA of the CDR3: TGTGCCAGCAGTTTAGGGACACCGAACACTGAAGCTTTCTTT. This codes for CASSLGTPNTEAFF.

The V gene is TRBV29-1, the J gene TRBJ2-2; weak D call: TRBD1 (6 bases). From germline, CDR1 is SQVTM and CDR2 ANQGSEA. V shed 3 bases and J shed 4 bases, with 12 bases lying between them. CDR3 size: 14 residues. The chain's CDR3 is CSVDAGASTGELFF. As DNA, the CDR3 is TGCAGCGTTGACGCAGGGGCGAGCACCGGGGAGCTGTTTTTT.

The chain is built from TRBV6-6 and TRBJ2-7; D unresolved. The V end lost 0 bases, the J end lost 1 base, and 7 bases lay between the germline ends. The germline V gene has CDR1 MNHNY and CDR2 SVGAGI (reference sequence). The CDR3 covers 14 residues. The CDR3 loop reads CASSYSGGSYEQYF. CDR3 nucleotide sequence: TGTGCCAGCAGTTACTCGGGCGGTTCCTACGAGCAGTACTTC.

The rearrangement uses TRBV19 and TRBJ1-6; TRBD1 matches at 9 bases. Germline loops: CDR1 LNHDA, CDR2 SQIVND (reference sequence). V shed 7 bases and J 10 bases; nucleotides not matched to a gene: 11. The CDR3 is made up of 15 amino acids. CDR3 sequence: CASTPRRDRDSPLHF. CDR3 nucleotides: TGTGCCAGTACCCCCCGCCGGGACAGGGACTCACCCCTCCACTTT.

This clone was counted a few times. The chain combines TRBV24-1 with TRBJ1-1; 7 positions agree with TRBD1. CDR3 length: 15 amino acids. V lost 1 base and J lost 11; bases outside the gene matches: 12. In germline, CDR1 is KGHDR, CDR2 SFDVKD. The CDR3 reads CATSDLRQGGGRAFF. The CDR3 nucleotides are TGTGCCACCAGTGATTTACGACAGGGCGGCGGTAGGGCTTTCTTT.

The chain employs TRBV19 and TRBJ1-5; 7 positions agree with TRBD1. After removal of 5 bases from V and 6 bases from J, the junction contained 13 bases not matched to a gene. CDR3 length equals 16 residues. Germline lookup yields CDR1 LNHDA and CDR2 SQIVND (reference sequence). CDR3 protein: CASSYLKDRASQPQHF. CDR3 nucleotide sequence: TGTGCCAGTAGTTATCTGAAAGACAGGGCGTCTCAGCCCCAGCATTTT.

CDR3 region: CASSKKKPTNEKLFF. CDR3 nucleotides: TGTGCCAGTAGTAAAAAAAAACCAACTAATGAAAAACTGTTTTTT. The V and J genes are TRBV19 and TRBJ1-4; D unresolved. CDR1 is LNHDA, CDR2 SQIVND, per germline (reference sequence). The CDR3 consists of 15 residues. Trimming pared 4 bases from V and 0 bases from J, leaving 9 bases between.

The gene calls are TRBV18 and TRBJ1-2, with 7 bases matching TRBD1. There are 17 residues in the CDR3. Germline V gives CDR1 KGHSH, CDR2 LQKENI. V lost 2 bases to trimming and J lost 8 bases; unmatched junction nucleotides: 17. The DNA for the CDR3 is TGTGCCAGCTCACCAACTCCGGGACAGCAGACCCAAAGCGGCTACACCTTC. Its protein product is CASSPTPGQQTQSGYTF.

This chain connects TRBV4-2 to TRBJ2-4; TRBD1 is a possible D gene (6 bases). The V and J ends lost 3 bases and 0 bases respectively, with 15 bases between them. This CDR3 spans 17 amino acids. Per the germline V gene, CDR1 is LGHNA and CDR2 is YNFKEQ. The CDR3 loop is CASSQERGFLAKNIQYF. DNA for the CDR3: TGTGCCAGCAGCCAGGAAAGGGGGTTCCTAGCCAAAAACATTCAGTACTTC.

The genes are TRBV7-8 and TRBJ2-1; 9 positions match TRBD1. Germline CDR1 and CDR2: SGHVS and FQNEAQ. After removal of 4 bases from V and 6 bases from J, the junction contained 13 bases not matched to a gene. The CDR3 has 17 amino acids. This chain's CDR3 is CASSSTGTGKIVNEQFF. The CDR3 DNA follows: TGTGCCAGCAGCTCGACCGGGACAGGGAAGATAGTCAATGAGCAGTTCTTC.

The chain recombines TRBV20-1 with TRBJ2-1; D may be TRBD2 (7 bases). Germline V lookup: CDR1 DFQATT, CDR2 SNEGSKA (reference sequence). Trimming removed 6 bases at V and 10 bases at J, with 13 bases between. The CDR3 length is 11 residues. The chain's CDR3 is CSAPRGAEQFF. The CDR3 DNA reads TGCAGTGCCCCACGGGGGGCCGAGCAGTTCTTC.

This clone has a single count. V and J are TRBV24-1 and TRBJ1-5; D not resolved. Germline V lookup: CDR1 KGHDR, CDR2 SFDVKD. The ends were cut back, 3 bases at V and 0 bases at J, with 11 bases in the middle. The CDR3 spans 16 residues. This CDR3 is CATSDGPDVSNQPQHF. The CDR3, as DNA: TGTGCCACCAGTGATGGGCCAGACGTTAGCAATCAGCCCCAGCATTTT.

Only one count was recorded for this clone. The J gene is TRBJ1-2, the V gene TRBV29-1, with 7 bases identical to TRBD1. Looked up from germline, CDR1 is SQVTM and CDR2 is ANQGSEA. V lost 5 bases, J lost 4 bases, and 4 bases stayed unmatched. The CDR3 length is 12 residues. This CDR3 reads CSVRDSSYGYTF. CDR3 DNA sequence: TGCAGCGTTCGGGACAGCAGCTATGGCTACACCTTC.